A single sample is the source of the 27 T cell receptor beta chains below, sequenced in a study of regulatory T cells in long-lasting Graves disease. Time point described: newly diagnosed GD, antithyroid drugs for less than 3 months. PBMCs provided the RNA from which the TCR library was made. CDR3-region Arm-PCR and iRepertoire HTBI primers produced the TCR beta libraries. From the multiplex PCR reads, TCRdb called clonotypes with MiXCR, one entry per CDR3 protein. Among 560,000 or so distinct CDR3 sequences, roughly 16% were seen once, and the ten largest hold 12%. This same sample was also part of a study on T cells in Graves' hyperthyroidism and ophthalmopathy.

The source was peripheral blood mononuclear cells (PBMCs), collected at new diagnosis, from a patient treated with antithyroid drugs. The receptors stem from a man younger than 35 with Graves disease.

This chain links TRBV7-9 with TRBJ2-1, with TRBD2 identical over 11 bases. The CDR3 has 14 residues. The J segment lost 7 bases and the V segment lost 5 bases, leaving 4 bases of the junction unmatched. From germline, CDR1 is SEHNR and CDR2 FQNEAQ (reference sequence). The CDR3 spells CASSETSGKNEQFF. The DNA for the CDR3 is TGTGCCAGCAGCGAGACTAGCGGGAAGAATGAGCAGTTCTTC.

This clonotype was seen at least ten times. V and J are TRBV20-1 and TRBJ2-3; 8 nucleotides align to TRBD2. Germline assignment: CDR1 DFQATT and CDR2 SNEGSKA (reference sequence). The CDR3 loop spans 12 amino acids. Trimming at V came to 6 bases and at J to 6 bases, leaving 5 bases not matched to a gene. CDR3 coding DNA: TGCAGTGCCACTCCGGGGGGGGATACGCAGTATTTT. Protein product: CSATPGGDTQYF.

This chain links TRBV25-1 with TRBJ1-4; the D gene is possibly TRBD1 (6 bases). Trimming shortened V by 3 bases and J by 4 bases, and 12 bases separated the two germline ends. From germline, CDR1 is MGHDK and CDR2 SYGVNS. The CDR3 is 15 residues long. The CDR3 is CASSEVGAFNEKLFF. CDR3 DNA sequence: TGTGCCAGCAGTGAGGTGGGGGCCTTTAATGAAAAACTGTTTTTT.

This clonotype was observed a handful of times. V gene TRBV4-1 combines with J gene TRBJ2-1; D is possibly TRBD1 or TRBD2 (5 bases each). The CDR3 totals 15 residues. The V gene lost 1 base and the J gene lost 8 bases, with 15 bases spanning the gap. In germline, CDR1 is MGHRA, CDR2 YSYEKL. CDR3 residues: CASSQGPGLIDEQFF. Here the CDR3 DNA reads TGCGCCAGCAGCCAAGGTCCGGGGCTGATCGATGAGCAGTTCTTC.

This clonotype was found a few times. V usage is TRBV18 and J usage is TRBJ2-4; a weak D match, TRBD1 (6 bases). V gave up 3 bases and J gave up 0 bases, with 12 bases separating them. The CDR3 contains 16 residues. CDR1 KGHSH and CDR2 LQKENI come from the germline V gene. The CDR3 DNA reads TGTGCCAGCTCACCGGGCCGGGACATAGCCAAAAACATTCAGTACTTC. It specifies CASSPGRDIAKNIQYF.

The table lists this clonotype with many counts. The rearrangement uses TRBV11-2 and TRBJ2-5, with 8 bases aligning to TRBD1. Per germline, CDR1 SGHAT and CDR2 FQNNGV. The CDR3 has 17 amino acids. V lost 3 bases to trimming and J lost 5 bases; unmatched junction nucleotides: 14. The DNA for the CDR3 is TGTGCCAGCAGCTTTGGACAGGGTTCGGGTTTTCTTGAGACCCAGTACTTC. This sequence encodes CASSFGQGSGFLETQYF. Full variable domain (rest looked up from reference TRBV11-2 and TRBJ2-5): EAGVAQSPRYKIIEKRQSVAFWCNPISGHATLYWYQQILGQGPKLLIQFQNNGVVDDSQLPKDRFSAERLKGVDSTLKIQPAKLEDSAVYLCASSFGQGSGFLETQYFGPGTRLLVL.

Only a few counts were recorded for this clonotype. V and J are TRBV18 and TRBJ2-7; D is perhaps TRBD1 or TRBD2 (5 bases each). The CDR3 is 13 amino acids. Trimming removed 2 bases from V and 7 bases from J, with 12 bases in between. Germline CDR1 and CDR2: KGHSH and LQKENI. CDR3 amino acids: CASSPTRGGEQYF. The CDR3 nucleotides are TGTGCCAGCTCACCAACCCGGGGCGGAGAGCAGTACTTC.

This clonotype has only a few counts. V is TRBV6-1 and J is TRBJ1-2; no firm D call. Germline V gene sequence: CDR1 MNHNS, CDR2 SASEGT. This CDR3 has 17 amino acids. V was shortened by 5 bases and J by 3 bases, with 22 bases between the two germline ends. CDR3 bases: TGTGCCAGCAGTAGCAATCACGCGGTTAGAGAGGACTATGGCTACACCTTC. Residues: CASSSNHAVREDYGYTF.

V usage is TRBV20-1 and J usage is TRBJ2-1, with 16 bases fitting TRBD2. Trimming cost V 3 bases and J 10 bases; bases outside gene matches: 3. CDR1 is DFQATT, CDR2 SNEGSKA, per germline (reference sequence). The CDR3 extends over 14 amino acids. For the CDR3, the DNA is TGCAGTGCTAGGGGGACTAGCGGGAGGGAGGAGCAGTTCTTC. Its translation: CSARGTSGREEQFF.

The chain recombines TRBV7-9 with TRBJ1-3, with TRBD1 as a possible D gene (5 bases). The CDR3 contains 16 residues. V was shortened by 5 bases and J by 1 base, with 15 bases between the two germline ends. Germline CDR1 is SEHNR and CDR2 is FQNEAQ (reference sequence). The CDR3 coding sequence is TGTGCCAGCAGCCCGACATTTGACAGTTCTGGAAACACCATATATTTT. Its protein product is CASSPTFDSSGNTIYF.

This clonotype was seen only a few times. The chain carries TRBV14 and TRBJ2-5; 7 bases are shared with TRBD2. V trimming: 1 base; J trimming: 2 bases; junction bases outside the gene matches: 1. This CDR3 region has 14 residues. The V gene's germline CDR1 is SGHDN and CDR2 FVKESK. As DNA, the CDR3 is TGTGCCAGCAGCCAAGCGGGACTACAAGAGACCCAGTACTTC. Encoded protein: CASSQAGLQETQYF.

The chain couples TRBV27 to TRBJ2-1, with TRBD2 identical over 7 bases. This CDR3 contains 13 residues. The V gene end was trimmed by 7 bases and the J gene end by 9 bases; junction bases not matched to a gene: 9. Looked up from germline, CDR1 is MNHEY and CDR2 is SMNVEV (reference sequence). The CDR3 sequence is CASTPAGVPEQFF. CDR3 sequence (DNA): TGTGCCAGCACCCCGGCGGGGGTTCCTGAGCAGTTCTTC.

The chain carries TRBV7-9 and TRBJ2-4; 12 nucleotides line up with TRBD1. Germline values: CDR1 SEHNR, CDR2 FQNEAQ (reference sequence). The CDR3 has 18 residues. Unmatched junction bases numbered 7, after V lost 4 bases and J lost 0 bases. CDR3 nucleotides: TGTGCCAGCAGCTCGGGACAGGGGGCGGAAGCAGCCAAAAACATTCAGTACTTC. Encoded protein: CASSSGQGAEAAKNIQYF.

This clonotype was seen a few times. The chain links TRBV2 to TRBJ1-5; 8 bases fit TRBD1. J lost 6 bases, V lost 2 bases, and 9 bases had no gene match. Germline CDR1 reads SNHLY; CDR2 reads FYNNEI. The CDR3 length is 16 residues. The chain's CDR3 is CASSESRAGGSQPQHF. The CDR3 DNA is TGTGCCAGCAGTGAAAGCAGGGCAGGGGGCAGTCAGCCCCAGCATTTT. The entire variable domain, with the rest obtained from reference TRBV2 and TRBJ1-5, is as follows: EPEVTQTPSHQVTQMGQEVILRCVPISNHLYFYWYRQILGQKVEFLVSFYNNEISEKSEIFDDQFSVERPDGSNFTLKIRSTKLEDSAMYFCASSESRAGGSQPQHFGDGTRLSIL.

This clonotype appeared many times. V usage is TRBV19 and J usage is TRBJ2-3, with D possibly being TRBD1 (5 bases). Germline-derived CDR1 and CDR2 are LNHDA and SQIVND (reference sequence). With 6 bases removed from V and 1 base from J, the gap between germline ends came to 23 bases. This CDR3 comprises 18 residues. CDR3 bases: TGTGCCAGTAGCCACTATCCAAGGGGCTACACCCGCACAGATACGCAGTATTTT. This gives the protein CASSHYPRGYTRTDTQYF. Full variable domain (missing parts from reference TRBV19 and TRBJ2-3): DGGITQSPKYLFRKEGQNVTLSCEQNLNHDAMYWYRQDPGQGLRLIYYSQIVNDFQKGDIAEGYSVSREKKESFPLTVTSAQKNPTAFYLCASSHYPRGYTRTDTQYFGPGTRLTVL.

This clonotype was seen at least ten times. The chain employs TRBV15 and TRBJ2-2, with TRBD2 matching over 10 bases. The V gene's germline CDR1 is LNHNV and CDR2 YYDKDF (reference sequence). The CDR3 runs to 16 residues. V lost 1 base and J lost 2; bases outside the gene matches: 1. The CDR3 coding sequence is TGTGCCACCAGCAGAGGACTAGCGGGTAACACCGGGGAGCTGTTTTTT. Translated, it gives CATSRGLAGNTGELFF.

This clonotype was found many times. The chain links TRBV6-2 or TRBV6-3 to TRBJ2-3; D may be TRBD2 (6 bases). This CDR3 is 15 amino acids long. Germline V lookup: CDR1 MNHEY, CDR2 SVGEGT. V lost 5 bases and J 8 bases, leaving 20 bases between the germline ends. CDR3 nucleotides: TGTGCCAGCAGTGAAATTGGCGGGGCAAGAGGTACGCAGTATTTT. Translation gives CASSEIGGARGTQYF.

This clonotype was counted many times. This chain uses TRBV11-2 with TRBJ2-2; weak D call: TRBD1 (5 bases). CDR1 and CDR2 from the germline V gene are SGHAT and FQNNGV. The ends were cut back, 2 bases at V and 3 bases at J, with 10 bases in the middle. This CDR3 is 15 amino acids long. In nucleotides, the CDR3 is TGTGCCAGCAGCTTACGACAGCTTTACACCGGGGAGCTGTTTTTT. This encodes CASSLRQLYTGELFF.

The V call is TRBV4-1, the J call TRBJ2-3, with D perhaps being TRBD1 or TRBD2 (6 bases each). The V and J ends lost 5 bases and 6 bases respectively, with 12 bases between them. The CDR3 spans 13 residues. Germline values: CDR1 MGHRA, CDR2 YSYEKL. In DNA, the CDR3 is TGCGCCAGCAGCTTACAAGGGGGGGATACGCAGTATTTT. Translating it yields CASSLQGGDTQYF.

This clonotype was seen many times. V gene TRBV18 combines with J gene TRBJ2-7; no definite D call. Trimming took off 3 bases at V and 2 bases at J, with 8 bases between the two ends. CDR1 is KGHSH, CDR2 LQKENI, per germline. The CDR3 contains 13 residues. In DNA, the CDR3 is TGTGCCAGCTCACCTACGACTGCCTACGAGCAGTACTTC. It specifies CASSPTTAYEQYF.

This clonotype was detected a few times. This sequence joins TRBV11-3 and TRBJ1-4; 8 positions match TRBD1. Trimming at V came to 8 bases and at J to 8 bases, leaving 10 bases not matched to a gene. CDR3 size: 14 residues. Germline-derived CDR1 and CDR2 are SGHNT and YENEEA. CDR3 protein: CASSTGDKGEKLFF. As DNA, the CDR3 is TGTGCCAGCTCGACAGGGGATAAAGGGGAAAAACTGTTTTTT.

This chain uses TRBV5-6 with TRBJ1-2; D not certain. With 6 bases removed from V and 2 bases from J, the gap between germline ends came to 14 bases. Germline loops: CDR1 SGHDT, CDR2 YYEEEE. This CDR3 comprises 14 residues. CDR3 sequence reads: CASTLIDGNYGYTF. The CDR3 coding sequence is TGTGCCAGCACCTTAATTGACGGAAACTATGGCTACACCTTC.

The chain joins TRBV19 to TRBJ1-5; the D gene is possibly TRBD1 (6 bases). Deletions cut 8 bases from V and 1 base from J, with 15 bases between. This CDR3 has 15 amino acids. Germline V CDR1 and CDR2: LNHDA, SQIVND (reference sequence). CDR3 in amino acids: CASSLQGRSNQPQHF. CDR3 coding DNA: TGTGCCAGTTCCCTACAGGGTAGGAGCAATCAGCCCCAGCATTTT.

The chain recombines TRBV5-6 with TRBJ1-1; 9 nucleotides match TRBD1. The length of the CDR3 is 13 residues. Germline CDR1 SGHDT, CDR2 YYEEEE. V dropped 2 bases and J dropped 5; count of bases not matched to a gene: 1. This CDR3 is CASSFDRGTEAFF. The CDR3 coding sequence is TGTGCCAGCAGCTTTGACAGGGGGACTGAAGCTTTCTTT.

As to this clonotype: This could be a read error, since a much larger clone is one nucleotide away. The chain links TRBV20-1 to TRBJ2-7; no reliable D call. V lost 5 bases and J 9 bases, leaving 29 bases between the germline ends. The length of the CDR3 is 16 residues. Germline V lookup: CDR1 DFQATT, CDR2 SNEGSKA (reference sequence). The CDR3 region is CSALPTAPTARWVQYF. As DNA, the CDR3 is TGCAGTGCTCTACCGACTGCTCCAACCGCCCGGTGGGTGCAGTACTTC.

The rearrangement links TRBV10-2 to TRBJ2-7; TRBD1 matches 8 bases. The CDR3 runs 13 residues. V was clipped by 6 bases and J by 3 bases; unmatched bases: 4. The V gene's germline CDR1 is WSHSY and CDR2 SAAADI. CDR3 region: CASSSDRDYEQYF. The CDR3 DNA sequence: TGCGCCAGCAGCTCGGACAGGGACTACGAGCAGTACTTC.

This clonotype was counted between two and nine times. The V call is TRBV9, the J call TRBJ2-7, with 10 bases fitting TRBD2. This CDR3 is 16 amino acids long. The germline V gene has CDR1 SGDLS and CDR2 YYNGEE. Trimming cost V 0 bases and J 4 bases; bases outside gene matches: 7. In nucleotides, the CDR3 is TGTGCCAGCAGCGTAGGTCCTAGCGGGAGAGGTTACGAGCAGTACTTC. Its translation is CASSVGPSGRGYEQYF.